This entry describes one TCR beta chain. This CDR3 comprises 14 residues. V was pared by 4 bases and J by 5 bases, with 7 bases of the junction left unmatched. Germline V gives CDR1 SNHLY, CDR2 FYNNEI. Followed over time, Seattle patients had been enrolled while infection was active. This sample is part of a study of blood T cell repertoires in COVID-19. Overall study: Samples taken during acute and convalescent COVID-19 were collected in the United States, Italy and Spain. PBMCs, B-cell-depleted T cells, or T cells were the source of the cDNA or gDNA that made up the material.

In the original workflow: How many nucleated cells were present was estimated from reference gene primer amplification. This table comes from immunoSEQ multiplex PCR, and its TCRdb copy is limited to in-frame clones, with some not included. The DNA was the basis for D and trimming; V, J and clone size are from that table. Counted here are hundreds of thousands of clones, roughly 90% occurring once; the ten biggest clones make up approximately 7.4%. The clonotype comes from a woman aged 70-85 years with COVID-19, enrolled during active disease. The V gene is TRBV2, the J gene TRBJ1-1; 7 positions agree with TRBD1. Material: peripheral blood. The CDR3 sequence is CASSGQGWITEAFF. DNA for the CDR3: TGTGCCAGCAGTGGACAGGGTTGGATTACTGAAGCTTTCTTT.